A single sample is the source of the 7 T cell receptor beta chains below, sequenced in a study of shared clonotypes between healthy human individuals. Clones were read by immunoSEQ multiplex PCR, and TCRdb kept only the in-frame ones, dropping some. The table has 2,500,000 or so clones, roughly 93% seen once; the top ten hold 0.36%. Sequencing was performed on naive CD4+ T cells from PBMCs. As for subset: CD45RA+ positively selected. The receptors here all came from a man aged 18 to 30 in good health. Some clones in this sample may be carry-over from other donors' samples.

This sequence joins TRBV4-2 and TRBJ2-3; 7 nucleotides align to TRBD2. J gave up 2 bases and V 1 base, and 3 bases lay outside the gene matches. Germline lookup yields CDR1 LGHNA and CDR2 YNFKEQ. This CDR3 has 15 residues. CDR3 coding DNA: TGTGCCAGCAGCCAAGTGCTAGCGGACACAGATACGCAGTATTTT. It translates to CASSQVLADTDTQYF.

The V and J genes are TRBV5-1 and TRBJ1-4, with TRBD1 matching 10 bases. This CDR3 has 15 amino acids. The V gene's germline CDR1 is SGHRS and CDR2 YFSETQ. After removal of 0 bases from V and 8 bases from J, the junction contained 4 bases not matched to a gene. CDR3 sequence reads: CASSLATGGGEKLFF. DNA for the CDR3: TGCGCCAGCAGCTTGGCGACAGGGGGCGGCGAAAAACTGTTTTTT. Variable domain in full (rest from reference TRBV5-1 and TRBJ1-4): KAGVTQTPRYLIKTRGQQVTLSCSPISGHRSVSWYQQTPGQGLQFLFEYFSETQRNKGNFPGRFSGRQFSNSRSEMNVSTLELGDSALYLCASSLATGGGEKLFFGSGTQLSVL.

The chain combines TRBV28 with TRBJ1-1; tentative D call: TRBD1 (5 bases). The CDR3 contains 13 residues. V gave up 11 bases and J gave up 1 base, with 14 bases separating them. CDR1 MDHEN and CDR2 SYDVKM come from the germline V gene. The CDR3: CAVGGRPNTEAFF. CDR3 coding DNA: TGTGCCGTTGGGGGTCGGCCGAACACTGAAGCTTTCTTT.

J is TRBJ2-7 and V is TRBV6-6; the match to TRBD2 covers 9 bases. The V gene's germline CDR1 is MNHNY and CDR2 SVGAGI (reference sequence). Unmatched junction bases numbered 9, after V lost 6 bases and J lost 3 bases. The CDR3 length is 15 residues. The CDR3 bases are TGTGCCAGCAGGGATAGCGGGAGAGGTATCTACGAGCAGTACTTC. Translated, it gives CASRDSGRGIYEQYF.

CDR3 in DNA: TGCAGTGCTAGTAAGGAAGCGCCCCTCCACTTT. This encodes CSASKEAPLHF. The chain combines TRBV20-1 with TRBJ1-6; D call uncertain. Germline V gives CDR1 DFQATT, CDR2 SNEGSKA (reference sequence). Between the trimmed V and J ends, which lost 3 bases and 13 bases, there was a span of 10 bases. The CDR3 is made up of 11 amino acids.

The V and J genes are TRBV27 and TRBJ2-1, with a possible D match to TRBD2 (6 bases). V lost 5 bases and J 0 bases, leaving 14 bases between the germline ends. The germline V gene has CDR1 MNHEY and CDR2 SMNVEV (reference sequence). This CDR3 spans 16 amino acids. The CDR3 DNA is TGTGCCAGCAGTCAAGGACTATTCCGCTCCTACAATGAGCAGTTCTTC. It encodes CASSQGLFRSYNEQFF.

This rearrangement joins TRBV25-1 to TRBJ2-1, with a weak D call TRBD2 (6 bases). Deletions cut 5 bases from V and 7 bases from J, with 21 bases between. This CDR3 spans 16 amino acids. Germline V lookup: CDR1 MGHDK, CDR2 SYGVNS. CDR3 protein: CASSNRLGGWKNEQFF. The CDR3 region has the DNA TGTGCCAGCAGTAATAGACTAGGAGGGTGGAAGAATGAGCAGTTCTTC.